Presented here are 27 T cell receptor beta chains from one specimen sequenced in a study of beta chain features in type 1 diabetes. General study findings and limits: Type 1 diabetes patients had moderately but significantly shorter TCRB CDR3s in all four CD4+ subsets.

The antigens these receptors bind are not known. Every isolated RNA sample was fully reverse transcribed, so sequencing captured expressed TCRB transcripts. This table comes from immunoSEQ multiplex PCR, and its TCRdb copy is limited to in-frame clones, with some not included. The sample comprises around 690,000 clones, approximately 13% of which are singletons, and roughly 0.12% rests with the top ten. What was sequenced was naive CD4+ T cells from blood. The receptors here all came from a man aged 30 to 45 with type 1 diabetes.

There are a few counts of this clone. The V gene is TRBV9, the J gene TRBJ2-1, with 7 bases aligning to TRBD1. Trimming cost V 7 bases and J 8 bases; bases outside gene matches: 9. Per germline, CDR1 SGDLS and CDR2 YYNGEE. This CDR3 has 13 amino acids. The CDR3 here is CASDQTGYDEQFF. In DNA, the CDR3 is TGTGCCAGCGATCAGACAGGGTACGATGAGCAGTTCTTC.

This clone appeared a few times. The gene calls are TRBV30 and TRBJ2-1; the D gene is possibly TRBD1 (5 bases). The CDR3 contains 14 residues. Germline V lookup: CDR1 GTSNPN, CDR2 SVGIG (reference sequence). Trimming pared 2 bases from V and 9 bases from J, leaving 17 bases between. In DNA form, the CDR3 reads TGTGCCTGGAGTAATGGACAAGCGAGTGGTGAGCAGTTCTTC. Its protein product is CAWSNGQASGEQFF.

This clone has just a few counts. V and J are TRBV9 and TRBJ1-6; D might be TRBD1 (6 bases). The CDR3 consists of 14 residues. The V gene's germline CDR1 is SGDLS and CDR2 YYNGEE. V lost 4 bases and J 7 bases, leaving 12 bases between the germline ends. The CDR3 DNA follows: TGTGCCAGCAGCCTGCTCGGACAGAATTCACCCCTCCACTTT. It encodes CASSLLGQNSPLHF.

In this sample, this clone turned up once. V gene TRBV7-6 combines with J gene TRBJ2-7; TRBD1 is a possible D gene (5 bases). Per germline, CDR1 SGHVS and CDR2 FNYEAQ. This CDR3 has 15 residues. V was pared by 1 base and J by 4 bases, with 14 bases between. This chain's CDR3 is CASSLDLRGTYEQYF. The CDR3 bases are TGTGCCAGCAGCTTAGATCTTAGGGGAACTTACGAGCAGTACTTC.

The CDR3 region has the DNA TGTGCCAGCTCCCTGGGAGAGACAGATACGCAGTATTTT. Amino acids: CASSLGETDTQYF. The chain is built from TRBV18 and TRBJ2-3; D possibly corresponds to TRBD2 (5 bases). CDR1 is KGHSH, CDR2 LQKENI, per germline. The CDR3 has 13 residues. V shed 6 bases and J shed 3 bases, with 10 bases lying between them. The full variable domain, its missing parts supplied by reference TRBV18 and TRBJ2-3, is NAGVMQNPRHLVRRRGQEARLRCSPMKGHSHVYWYRQLPEEGLKFMVYLQKENIIDESGMPKERFSAEFPKEGPSILRIQQVVRGDSAAYFCASSLGETDTQYFGPGTRLTVL.

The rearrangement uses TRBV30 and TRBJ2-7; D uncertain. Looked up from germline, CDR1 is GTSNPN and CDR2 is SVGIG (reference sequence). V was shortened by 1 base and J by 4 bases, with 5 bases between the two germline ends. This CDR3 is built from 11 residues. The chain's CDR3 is CAWSELYEQYF. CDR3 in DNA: TGTGCCTGGAGTGAACTGTACGAGCAGTACTTC.

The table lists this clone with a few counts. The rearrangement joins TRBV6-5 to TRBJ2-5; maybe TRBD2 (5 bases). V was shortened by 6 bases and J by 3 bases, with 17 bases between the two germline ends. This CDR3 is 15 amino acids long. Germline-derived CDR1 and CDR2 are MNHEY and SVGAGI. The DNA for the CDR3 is TGTGCCAGCAGGTTGGGTGGTGTCGGGGAAGAGACCCAGTACTTC. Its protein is CASRLGGVGEETQYF.

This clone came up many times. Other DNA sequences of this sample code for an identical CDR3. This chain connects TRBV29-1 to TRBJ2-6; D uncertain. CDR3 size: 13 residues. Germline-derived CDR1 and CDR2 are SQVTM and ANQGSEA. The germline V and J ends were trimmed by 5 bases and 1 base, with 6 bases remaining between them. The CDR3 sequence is CSVLGSGANVLTF. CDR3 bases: TGCAGCGTTCTGGGGTCTGGGGCCAACGTCCTGACTTTC. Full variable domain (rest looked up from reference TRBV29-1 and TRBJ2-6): SAVISQKPSRDICQRGTSLTIQCQVDSQVTMMFWYRQQPGQSLTLIATANQGSEATYESGFVIDKFPISRPNLTFSTLTVSNMSPEDSSIYLCSVLGSGANVLTFGAGSRLTVL.

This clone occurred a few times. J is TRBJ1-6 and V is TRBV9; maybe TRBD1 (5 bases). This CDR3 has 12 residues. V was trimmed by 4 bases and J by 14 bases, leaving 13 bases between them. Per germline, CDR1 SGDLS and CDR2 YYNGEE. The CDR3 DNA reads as TGTGCCAGCAGCTCGTCCGGGACTGCCCTCCACTTT. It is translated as CASSSSGTALHF. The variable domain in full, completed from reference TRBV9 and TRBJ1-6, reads DSGVTQTPKHLITATGQRVTLRCSPRSGDLSVYWYQQSLDQGLQFLIQYYNGEERAKGNILERFSAQQFPDLHSELNLSSLELGDSALYFCASSSSGTALHFGNGTRLTVT.

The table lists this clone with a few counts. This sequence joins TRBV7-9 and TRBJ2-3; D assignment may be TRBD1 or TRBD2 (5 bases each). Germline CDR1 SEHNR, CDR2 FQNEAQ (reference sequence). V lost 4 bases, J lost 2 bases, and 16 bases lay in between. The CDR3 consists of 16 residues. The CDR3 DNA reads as TGTGCCAGCAGCTCCCCTATTGGGGGAGACACAGATACGCAGTATTTT. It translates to CASSSPIGGDTDTQYF.

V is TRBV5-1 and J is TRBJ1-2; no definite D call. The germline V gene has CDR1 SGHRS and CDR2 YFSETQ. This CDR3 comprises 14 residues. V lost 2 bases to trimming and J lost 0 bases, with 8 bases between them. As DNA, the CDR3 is TGCGCCAGCAGCTTCCTGACACCTAACTATGGCTACACCTTC. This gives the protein CASSFLTPNYGYTF. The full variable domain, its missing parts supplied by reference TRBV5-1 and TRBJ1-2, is KAGVTQTPRYLIKTRGQQVTLSCSPISGHRSVSWYQQTPGQGLQFLFEYFSETQRNKGNFPGRFSGRQFSNSRSEMNVSTLELGDSALYLCASSFLTPNYGYTFGSGTRLTVV.

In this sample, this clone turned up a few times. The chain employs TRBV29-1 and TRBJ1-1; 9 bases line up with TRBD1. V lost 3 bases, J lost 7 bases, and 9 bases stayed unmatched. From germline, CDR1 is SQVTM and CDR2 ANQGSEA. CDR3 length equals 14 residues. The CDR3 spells CSVETQGARGEAFF. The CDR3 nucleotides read TGCAGCGTTGAGACACAGGGGGCGAGAGGTGAAGCTTTCTTT.

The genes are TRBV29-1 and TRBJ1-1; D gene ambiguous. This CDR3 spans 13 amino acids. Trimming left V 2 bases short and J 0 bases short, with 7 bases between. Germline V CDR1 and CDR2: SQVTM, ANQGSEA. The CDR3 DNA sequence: TGCAGCGTTGAAACCGTTATGAACACTGAAGCTTTCTTT. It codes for CSVETVMNTEAFF.

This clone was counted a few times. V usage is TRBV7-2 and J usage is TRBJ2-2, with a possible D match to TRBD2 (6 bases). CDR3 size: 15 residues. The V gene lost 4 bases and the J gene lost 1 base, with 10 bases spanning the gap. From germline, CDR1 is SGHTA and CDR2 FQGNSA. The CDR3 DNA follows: TGTGCCAGCAGCTCCCTCGGGGGGAACACCGGGGAGCTGTTTTTT. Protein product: CASSSLGGNTGELFF.

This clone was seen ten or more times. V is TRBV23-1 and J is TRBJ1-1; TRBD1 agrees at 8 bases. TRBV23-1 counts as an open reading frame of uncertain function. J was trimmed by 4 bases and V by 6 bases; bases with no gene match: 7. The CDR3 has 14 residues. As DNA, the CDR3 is TGCGCCAGCAGCCCAGGGGGCCGTGGCACTGAAGCTTTCTTT. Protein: CASSPGGRGTEAFF.

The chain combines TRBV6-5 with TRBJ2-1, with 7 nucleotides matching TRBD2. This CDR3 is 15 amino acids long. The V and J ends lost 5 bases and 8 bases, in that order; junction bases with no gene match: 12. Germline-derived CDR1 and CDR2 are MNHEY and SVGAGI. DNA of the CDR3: TGTGCCAGCAGTATTCGGGAGGCGGGAAGGGATGAGCAGTTCTTC. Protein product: CASSIREAGRDEQFF.

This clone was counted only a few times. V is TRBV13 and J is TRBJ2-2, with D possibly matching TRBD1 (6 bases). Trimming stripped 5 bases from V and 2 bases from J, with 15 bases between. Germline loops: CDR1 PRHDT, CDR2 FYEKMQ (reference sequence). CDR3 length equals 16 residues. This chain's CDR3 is CASSISGTRNTGELFF. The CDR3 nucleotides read TGTGCCAGCAGCATATCCGGGACACGAAACACCGGGGAGCTGTTTTTT.

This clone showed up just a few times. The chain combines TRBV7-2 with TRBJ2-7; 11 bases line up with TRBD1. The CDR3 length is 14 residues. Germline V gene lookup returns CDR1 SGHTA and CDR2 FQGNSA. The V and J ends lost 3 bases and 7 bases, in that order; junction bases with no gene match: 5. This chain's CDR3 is CASSLDRGPEEQYF. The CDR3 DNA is TGTGCCAGCAGCTTGGACAGGGGGCCTGAAGAGCAGTACTTC.

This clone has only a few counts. CDR3 in amino acids: CASSPDRVNGYTF. CDR3 nucleotides: TGTGCCAGCAGTCCGGACAGGGTTAATGGCTACACCTTC. The rearrangement uses TRBV6-5 and TRBJ1-2; the match to TRBD1 covers 8 bases. The V and J ends lost 5 bases and 6 bases, in that order; junction bases with no gene match: 5. CDR3 length equals 13 residues. Germline V lookup: CDR1 MNHEY, CDR2 SVGAGI.

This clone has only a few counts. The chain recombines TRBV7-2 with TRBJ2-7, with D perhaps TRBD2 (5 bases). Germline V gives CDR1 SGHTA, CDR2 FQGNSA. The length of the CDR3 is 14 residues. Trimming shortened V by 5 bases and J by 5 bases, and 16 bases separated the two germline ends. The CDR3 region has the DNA TGTGCCAGCAGCCCCTCGAGGGCATCCAACGAGCAGTACTTC. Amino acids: CASSPSRASNEQYF.

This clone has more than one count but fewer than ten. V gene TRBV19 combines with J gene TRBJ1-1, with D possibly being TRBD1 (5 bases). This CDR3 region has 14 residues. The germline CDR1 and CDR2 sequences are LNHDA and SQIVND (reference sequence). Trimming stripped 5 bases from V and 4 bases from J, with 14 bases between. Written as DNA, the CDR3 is TGTGCCAGTAGTGAAGGTCAGGGTGGCACTGAAGCTTTCTTT. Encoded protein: CASSEGQGGTEAFF.

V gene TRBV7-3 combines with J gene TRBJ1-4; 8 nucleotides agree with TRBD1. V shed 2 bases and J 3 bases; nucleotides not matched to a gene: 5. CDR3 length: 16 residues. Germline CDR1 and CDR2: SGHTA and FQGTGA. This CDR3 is CASSLGQGDPNEKLFF. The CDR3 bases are TGTGCCAGCAGCTTAGGACAGGGAGATCCTAATGAAAAACTGTTTTTT. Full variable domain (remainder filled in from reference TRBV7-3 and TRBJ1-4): GAGVSQTPSNKVTEKGKYVELRCDPISGHTALYWYRQSLGQGPEFLIYFQGTGAADDSGLPNDRFFAVRPEGSVSTLKIQRTERGDSAVYLCASSLGQGDPNEKLFFGSGTQLSVL.

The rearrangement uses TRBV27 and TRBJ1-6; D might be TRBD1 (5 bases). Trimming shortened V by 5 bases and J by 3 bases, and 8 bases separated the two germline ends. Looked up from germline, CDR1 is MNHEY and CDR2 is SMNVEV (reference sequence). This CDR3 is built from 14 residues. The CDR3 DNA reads TGTGCCAGCAGTGTGGACAACTATAATTCACCCCTCCACTTT. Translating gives CASSVDNYNSPLHF.

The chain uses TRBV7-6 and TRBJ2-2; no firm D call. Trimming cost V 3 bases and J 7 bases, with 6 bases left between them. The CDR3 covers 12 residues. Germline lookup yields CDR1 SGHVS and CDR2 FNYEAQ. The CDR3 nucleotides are TGTGCCAGCAGCTTCTATGGCGGGGAGCTGTTTTTT. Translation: CASSFYGGELFF.

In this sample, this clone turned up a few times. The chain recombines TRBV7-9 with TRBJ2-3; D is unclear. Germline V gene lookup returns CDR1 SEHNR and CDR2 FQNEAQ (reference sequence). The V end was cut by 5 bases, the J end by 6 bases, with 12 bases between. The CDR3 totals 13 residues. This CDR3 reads CASSEGRLDTQYF. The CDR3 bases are TGTGCCAGCAGCGAAGGTCGCTTGGATACGCAGTATTTT. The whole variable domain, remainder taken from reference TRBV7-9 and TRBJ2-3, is DTGVSQNPRHKITKRGQNVTFRCDPISEHNRLYWYRQTLGQGPEFLTYFQNEAQLEKSRLLSDRFSAERPKGSFSTLEIQRTEQGDSAMYLCASSEGRLDTQYFGPGTRLTVL.

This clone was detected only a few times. Here the CDR3 DNA reads TGCGCCAGCAGCTTAAGTAGTTACATCCAATTCTTC. Amino acids: CASSLSSYIQFF. J is TRBJ2-1 and V is TRBV5-1; no clear D. CDR1 and CDR2 from the germline V gene are SGHRS and YFSETQ. The CDR3 sequence is 12 residues long. V lost 2 bases to trimming and J lost 16 bases, with 16 bases between them.

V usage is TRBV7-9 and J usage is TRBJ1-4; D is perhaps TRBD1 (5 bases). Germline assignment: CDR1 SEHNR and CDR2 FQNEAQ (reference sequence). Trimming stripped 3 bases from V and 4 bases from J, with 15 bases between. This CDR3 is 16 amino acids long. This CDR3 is CASSFRTGDSNEKLFF. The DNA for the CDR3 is TGTGCCAGCAGCTTTCGAACAGGAGACAGTAATGAAAAACTGTTTTTT.